This T cell receptor beta chain emerged from a study of blood T cell repertoires in COVID-19. Study as a whole: Spain, Italy and the United States supplied samples that represented acute and convalescent COVID-19.

Data came from immunoSEQ multiplex PCR; TCRdb stores just in-frame clones and leaves some out. The sample has some 10,000 clones, 80% to 90% seen once; the top ten hold 3.5% to 6%. The CDR3 is made up of 12 amino acids. From germline, CDR1 is SGHNT and CDR2 YYREEE (reference sequence). V lost 9 bases to trimming and J lost 1 base, with 10 bases between them. The clonotype comes from a human donor in a cohort sampled during active COVID-19. Sequencing was carried out using peripheral blood. The chain recombines TRBV5-4 with TRBJ1-1; the D gene is possibly TRBD1 (6 bases). The CDR3 region has the DNA TGTGCCACCTCGACAGGGAACACTGAAGCTTTCTTT. This codes for CATSTGNTEAFF. Complete variable domain (other parts from reference TRBV5-4 and TRBJ1-1): ETGVTQSPTHLIKTRGQQVTLRCSSQSGHNTVSWYQQALGQGPQFIFQYYREEENGRGNFPPRFSGLQFPNYSSELNVNALELDDSALYLCATSTGNTEAFFGQGTRLTVV.